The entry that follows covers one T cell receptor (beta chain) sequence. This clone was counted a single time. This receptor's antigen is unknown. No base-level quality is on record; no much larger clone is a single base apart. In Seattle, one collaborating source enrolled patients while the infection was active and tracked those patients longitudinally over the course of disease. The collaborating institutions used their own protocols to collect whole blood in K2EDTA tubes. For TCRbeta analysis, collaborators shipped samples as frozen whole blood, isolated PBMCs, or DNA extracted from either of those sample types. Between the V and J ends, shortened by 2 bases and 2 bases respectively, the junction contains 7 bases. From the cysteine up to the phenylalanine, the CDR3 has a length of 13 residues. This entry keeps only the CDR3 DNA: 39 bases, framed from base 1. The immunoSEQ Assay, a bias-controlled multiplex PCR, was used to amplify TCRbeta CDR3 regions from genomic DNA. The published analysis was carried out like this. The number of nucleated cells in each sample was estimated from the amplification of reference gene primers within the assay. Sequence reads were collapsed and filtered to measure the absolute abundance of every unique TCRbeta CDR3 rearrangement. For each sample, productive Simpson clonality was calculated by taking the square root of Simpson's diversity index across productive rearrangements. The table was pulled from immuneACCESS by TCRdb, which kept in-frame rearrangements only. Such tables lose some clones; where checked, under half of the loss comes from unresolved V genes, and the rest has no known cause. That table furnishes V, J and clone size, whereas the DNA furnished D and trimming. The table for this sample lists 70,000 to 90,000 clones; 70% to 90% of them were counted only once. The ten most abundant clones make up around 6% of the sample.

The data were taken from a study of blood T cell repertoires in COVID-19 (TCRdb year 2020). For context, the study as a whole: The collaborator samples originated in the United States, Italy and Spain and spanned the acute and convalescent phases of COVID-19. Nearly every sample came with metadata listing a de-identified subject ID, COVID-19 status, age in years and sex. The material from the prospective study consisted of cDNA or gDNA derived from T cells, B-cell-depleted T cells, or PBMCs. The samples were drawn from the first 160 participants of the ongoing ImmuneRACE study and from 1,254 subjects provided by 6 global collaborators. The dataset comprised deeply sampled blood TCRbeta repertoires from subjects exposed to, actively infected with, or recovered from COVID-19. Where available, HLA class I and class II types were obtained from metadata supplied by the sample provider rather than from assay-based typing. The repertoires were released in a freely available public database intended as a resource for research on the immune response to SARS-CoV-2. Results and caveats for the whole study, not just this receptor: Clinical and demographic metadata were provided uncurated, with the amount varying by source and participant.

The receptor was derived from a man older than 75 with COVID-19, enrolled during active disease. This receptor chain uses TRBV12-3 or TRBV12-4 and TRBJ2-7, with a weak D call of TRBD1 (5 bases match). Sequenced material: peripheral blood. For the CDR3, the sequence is CASSLRGPYEQYF. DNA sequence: TGTGCCAGCAGTTTAAGGGGTCCCTACGAGCAGTACTTC.